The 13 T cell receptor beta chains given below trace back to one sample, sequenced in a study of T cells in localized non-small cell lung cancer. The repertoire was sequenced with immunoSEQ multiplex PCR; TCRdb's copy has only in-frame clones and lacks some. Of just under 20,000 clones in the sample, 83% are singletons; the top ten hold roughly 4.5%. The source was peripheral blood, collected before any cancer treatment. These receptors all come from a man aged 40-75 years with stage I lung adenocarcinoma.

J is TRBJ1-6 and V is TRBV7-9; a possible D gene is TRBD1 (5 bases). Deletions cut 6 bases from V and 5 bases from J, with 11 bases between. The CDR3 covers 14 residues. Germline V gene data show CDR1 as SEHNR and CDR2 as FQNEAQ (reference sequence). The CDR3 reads CASRGGMDNSPLHF. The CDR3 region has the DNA TGTGCCAGCAGGGGGGGAATGGATAATTCACCCCTCCACTTT.

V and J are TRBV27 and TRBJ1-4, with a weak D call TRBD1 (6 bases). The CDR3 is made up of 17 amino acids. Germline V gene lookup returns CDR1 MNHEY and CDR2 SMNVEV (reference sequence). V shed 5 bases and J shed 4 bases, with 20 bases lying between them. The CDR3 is CASSPNPSTGFNEKLFF. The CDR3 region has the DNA TGTGCCAGCAGTCCCAACCCCTCTACAGGGTTTAATGAAAAACTGTTTTTT.

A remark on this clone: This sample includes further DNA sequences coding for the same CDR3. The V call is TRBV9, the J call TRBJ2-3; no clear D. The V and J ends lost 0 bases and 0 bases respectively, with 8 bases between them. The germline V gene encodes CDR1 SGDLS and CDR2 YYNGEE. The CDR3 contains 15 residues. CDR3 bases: TGTGCCAGCAGCGTAGGAAGTATTAGCACAGATACGCAGTATTTT. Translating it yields CASSVGSISTDTQYF. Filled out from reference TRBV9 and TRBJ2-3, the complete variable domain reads DSGVTQTPKHLITATGQRVTLRCSPRSGDLSVYWYQQSLDQGLQFLIQYYNGEERAKGNILERFSAQQFPDLHSELNLSSLELGDSALYFCASSVGSISTDTQYFGPGTRLTVL.

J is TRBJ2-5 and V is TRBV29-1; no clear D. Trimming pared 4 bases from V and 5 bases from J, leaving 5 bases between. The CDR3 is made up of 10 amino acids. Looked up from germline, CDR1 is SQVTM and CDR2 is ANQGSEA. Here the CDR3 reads CSVAEETQYF. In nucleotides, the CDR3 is TGCAGCGTTGCGGAGGAGACCCAGTACTTC.

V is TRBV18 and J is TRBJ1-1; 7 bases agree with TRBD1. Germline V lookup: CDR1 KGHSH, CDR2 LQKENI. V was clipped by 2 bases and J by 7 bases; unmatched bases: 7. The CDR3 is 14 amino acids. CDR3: CASSPGGQFIEAFF. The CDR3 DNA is TGTGCCAGCTCACCAGGGGGACAGTTCATTGAAGCTTTCTTT.

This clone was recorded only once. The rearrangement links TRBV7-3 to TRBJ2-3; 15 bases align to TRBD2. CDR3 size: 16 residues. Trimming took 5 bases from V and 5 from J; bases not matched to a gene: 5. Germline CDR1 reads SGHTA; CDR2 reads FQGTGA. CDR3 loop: CASSPGLAGGLDTQYF. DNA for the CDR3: TGTGCCAGCAGCCCTGGACTAGCGGGGGGGCTAGATACGCAGTATTTT.

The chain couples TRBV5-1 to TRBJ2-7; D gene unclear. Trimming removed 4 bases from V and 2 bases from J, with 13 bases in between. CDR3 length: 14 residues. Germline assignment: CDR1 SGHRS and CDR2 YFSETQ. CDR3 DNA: TGCGCCAGCAGCGTAAAGGCTGGAACCTACGAGCAGTACTTC. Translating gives CASSVKAGTYEQYF.

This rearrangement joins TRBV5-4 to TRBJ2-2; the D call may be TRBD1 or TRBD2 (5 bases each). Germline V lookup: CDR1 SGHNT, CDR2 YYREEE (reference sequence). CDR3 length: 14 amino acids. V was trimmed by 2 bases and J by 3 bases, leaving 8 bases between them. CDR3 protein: CASSFQGDTGELFF. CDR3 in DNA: TGTGCCAGCAGCTTCCAGGGAGACACCGGGGAGCTGTTTTTT.

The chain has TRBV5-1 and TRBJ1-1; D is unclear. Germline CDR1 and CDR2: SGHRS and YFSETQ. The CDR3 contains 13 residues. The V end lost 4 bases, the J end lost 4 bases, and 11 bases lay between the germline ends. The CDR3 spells CASSTNTGTEAFF. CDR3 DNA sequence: TGCGCCAGCAGCACCAACACCGGCACTGAAGCTTTCTTT.

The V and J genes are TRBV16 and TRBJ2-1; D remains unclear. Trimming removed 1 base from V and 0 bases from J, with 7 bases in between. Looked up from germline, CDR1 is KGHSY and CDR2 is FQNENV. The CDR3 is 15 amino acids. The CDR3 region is CASSQYGSSYNEQFF. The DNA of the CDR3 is TGTGCCAGCAGCCAATATGGCAGCTCCTACAATGAGCAGTTCTTC. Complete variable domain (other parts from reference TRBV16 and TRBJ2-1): GEEVAQTPKHLVRGEGQKAKLYCAPIKGHSYVFWYQQVLKNEFKFLISFQNENVFDETGMPKERFSAKCLPNSPCSLEIQATKLEDSAVYFCASSQYGSSYNEQFFGPGTRLTVL.

CDR3 in amino acids: CASSFLAEGYEQYF. CDR3 DNA: TGCGCCAGCAGCTTTTTGGCGGAGGGATACGAGCAGTACTTC. The chain recombines TRBV5-1 with TRBJ2-7; D may be TRBD2 (6 bases). Germline V CDR1 and CDR2: SGHRS, YFSETQ. Trimming removed 2 bases at V and 4 bases at J, with 13 bases between. CDR3 length: 14 residues.

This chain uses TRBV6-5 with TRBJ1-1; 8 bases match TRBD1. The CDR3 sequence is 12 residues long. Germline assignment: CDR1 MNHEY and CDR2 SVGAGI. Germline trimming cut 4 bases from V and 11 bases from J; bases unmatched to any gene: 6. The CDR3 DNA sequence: TGTGCCAGCAGTTCTTACAGGGGGACGGCTTTCTTT. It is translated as CASSSYRGTAFF.

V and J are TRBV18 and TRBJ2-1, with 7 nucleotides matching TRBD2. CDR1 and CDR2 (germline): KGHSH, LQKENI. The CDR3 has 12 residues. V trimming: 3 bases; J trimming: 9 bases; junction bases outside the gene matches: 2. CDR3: CASSPPGGEQFF. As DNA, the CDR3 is TGTGCCAGCTCACCGCCGGGGGGTGAGCAGTTCTTC.